This TCR beta chain comes out of a study of cytomegalovirus exposure and HLA in healthy donors. Measured with immunoSEQ multiplex PCR; TCRdb has only the in-frame clones, and not every one. The sample carries 98,000 or so clones, about 94% recorded once. The CDR3 sequence is 18 residues long. The germline V and J ends were trimmed by 4 bases and 5 bases, with 26 bases remaining between them. Germline CDR1 and CDR2: KGHSH and LQKENI. Worth noting for this clone: No antigen is known for it.

While the first cohort had 600 to 750 subjects, the donors belonged to the separate validation cohort of about 120 subjects. Study-wide points: Associated with cytomegalovirus, according to the listing, were about 160 TCR beta chains. High sensitivity and specificity were reportedly achieved when the classifier diagnosed cytomegalovirus status.

The chain uses TRBV18 and TRBJ2-5; D might be TRBD2 (6 bases). The receptor was derived from a young woman in good health and CMV-seronegative. The sample taken for sequencing was PBMCs. The DNA for the CDR3 is TGTGCCAGCTCACTACCTCCTTCCTCGAGGGGACTCGCTGAGACCCAGTACTTC. Its translation: CASSLPPSSRGLAETQYF.